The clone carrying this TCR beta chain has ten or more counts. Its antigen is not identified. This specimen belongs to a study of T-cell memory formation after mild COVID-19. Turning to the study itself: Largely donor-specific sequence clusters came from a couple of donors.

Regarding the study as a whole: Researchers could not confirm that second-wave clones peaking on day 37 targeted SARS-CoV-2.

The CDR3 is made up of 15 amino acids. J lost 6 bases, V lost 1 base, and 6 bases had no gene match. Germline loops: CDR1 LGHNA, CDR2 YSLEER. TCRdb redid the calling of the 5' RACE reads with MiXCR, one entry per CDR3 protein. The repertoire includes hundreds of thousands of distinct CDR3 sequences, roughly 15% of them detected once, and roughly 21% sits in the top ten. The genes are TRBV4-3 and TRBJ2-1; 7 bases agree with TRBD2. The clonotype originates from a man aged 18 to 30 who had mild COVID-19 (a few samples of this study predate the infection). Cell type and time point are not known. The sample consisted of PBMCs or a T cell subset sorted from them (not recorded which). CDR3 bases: TGCGCCAGCAGCCAAGGGTTGACTAGCTCCAATGAGCAGTTCTTC. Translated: CASSQGLTSSNEQFF.